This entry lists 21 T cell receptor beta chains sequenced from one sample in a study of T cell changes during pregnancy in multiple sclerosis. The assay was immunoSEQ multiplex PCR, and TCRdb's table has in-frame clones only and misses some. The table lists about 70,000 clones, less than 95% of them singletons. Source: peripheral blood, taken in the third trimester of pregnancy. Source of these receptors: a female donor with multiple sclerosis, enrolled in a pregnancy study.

The CDR3 protein is CAISTTENTEAFF. CDR3 coding DNA: TGTGCCATCTCTACCACAGAGAACACTGAAGCTTTCTTT. The rearrangement joins TRBV14 to TRBJ1-1; D unresolved. V shed 10 bases and J shed 1 base, with 13 bases lying between them. The V gene's germline CDR1 is SGHDN and CDR2 FVKESK. The CDR3 runs to 13 residues.

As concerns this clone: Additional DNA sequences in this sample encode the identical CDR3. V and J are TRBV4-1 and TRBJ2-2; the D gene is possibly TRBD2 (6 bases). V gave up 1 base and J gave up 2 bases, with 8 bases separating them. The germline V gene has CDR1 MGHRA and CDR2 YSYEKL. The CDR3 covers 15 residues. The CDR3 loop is CASSQAGTNTGELFF. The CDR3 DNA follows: TGCGCCAGCAGCCAAGCGGGGACTAACACCGGGGAGCTGTTTTTT.

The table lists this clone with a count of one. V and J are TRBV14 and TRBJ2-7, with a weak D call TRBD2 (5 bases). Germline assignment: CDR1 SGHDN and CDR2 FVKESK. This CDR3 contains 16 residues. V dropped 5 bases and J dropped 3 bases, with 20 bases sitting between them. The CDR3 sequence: CASSRRYSPPIYEQYF. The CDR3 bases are TGTGCCAGCAGCAGGAGGTACTCCCCGCCGATCTACGAGCAGTACTTC.

The CDR3 region is CASSLDSYIGNTIYF. In nucleotides, the CDR3 is TGCGCCAGCAGCTTGGACAGCTACATTGGAAACACCATATATTTT. The chain uses TRBV5-1 and TRBJ1-3; D is unclear. The germline V gene has CDR1 SGHRS and CDR2 YFSETQ. The CDR3 runs 15 residues. With 0 bases removed from V and 3 bases from J, the gap between germline ends came to 10 bases.

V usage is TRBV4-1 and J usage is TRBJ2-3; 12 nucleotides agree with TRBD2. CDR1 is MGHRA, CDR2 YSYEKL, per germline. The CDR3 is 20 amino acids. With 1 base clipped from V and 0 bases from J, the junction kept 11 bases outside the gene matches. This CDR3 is CASSQGGTSGGYPSTDTQYF. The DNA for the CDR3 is TGCGCCAGCAGCCAAGGGGGAACTAGCGGGGGGTACCCTAGCACAGATACGCAGTATTTT.

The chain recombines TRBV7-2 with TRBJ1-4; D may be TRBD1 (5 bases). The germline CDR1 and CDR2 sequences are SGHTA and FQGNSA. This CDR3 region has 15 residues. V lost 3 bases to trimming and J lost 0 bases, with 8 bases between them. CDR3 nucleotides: TGTGCCAGCAGCTTGGGGCCAGCAACTAATGAAAAACTGTTTTTT. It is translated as CASSLGPATNEKLFF.

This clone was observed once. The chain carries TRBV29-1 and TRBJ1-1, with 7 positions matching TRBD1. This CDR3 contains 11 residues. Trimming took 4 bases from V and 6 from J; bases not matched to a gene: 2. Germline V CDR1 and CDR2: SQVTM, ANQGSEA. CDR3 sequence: CSVGRGAEAFF. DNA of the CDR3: TGCAGCGTTGGCAGGGGGGCTGAAGCTTTCTTT.

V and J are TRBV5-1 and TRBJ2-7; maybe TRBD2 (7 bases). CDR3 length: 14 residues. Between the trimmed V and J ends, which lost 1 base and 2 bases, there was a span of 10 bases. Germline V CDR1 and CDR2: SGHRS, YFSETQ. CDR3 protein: CASSLRGAAYEQYF. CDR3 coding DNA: TGCGCCAGCAGCTTGCGGGGGGCCGCCTACGAGCAGTACTTC.

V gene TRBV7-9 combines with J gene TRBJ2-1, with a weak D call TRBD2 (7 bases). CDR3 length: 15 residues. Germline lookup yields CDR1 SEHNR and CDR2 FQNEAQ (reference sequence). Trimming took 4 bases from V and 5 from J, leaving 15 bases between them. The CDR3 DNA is TGTGCCAGCAGCTCTGGCGCGGGGGCTAACAATGAGCAGTTCTTC. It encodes CASSSGAGANNEQFF.

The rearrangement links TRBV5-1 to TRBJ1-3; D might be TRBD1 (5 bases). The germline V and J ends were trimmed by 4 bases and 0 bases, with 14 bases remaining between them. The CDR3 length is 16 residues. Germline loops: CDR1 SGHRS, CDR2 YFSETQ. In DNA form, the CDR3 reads TGCGCCAGCAGCCCCCAGGGCCTCCGCTCTGGAAACACCATATATTTT. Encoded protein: CASSPQGLRSGNTIYF.

CDR3 loop: CASSLVYSNQPQHF. The DNA for the CDR3 is TGTGCCAGCAGCTTGGTTTATAGCAATCAGCCCCAGCATTTT. This chain uses TRBV5-6 with TRBJ1-5; D is uncertain. The CDR3 loop spans 14 amino acids. Trimming took off 0 bases at V and 0 bases at J, with 4 bases between the two ends. Germline V gene lookup returns CDR1 SGHDT and CDR2 YYEEEE.

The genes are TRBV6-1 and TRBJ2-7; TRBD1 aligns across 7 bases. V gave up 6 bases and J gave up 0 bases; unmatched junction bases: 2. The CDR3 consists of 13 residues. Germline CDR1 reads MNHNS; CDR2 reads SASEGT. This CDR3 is CASRGTASYEQYF. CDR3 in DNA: TGTGCCAGCAGGGGGACAGCCTCCTACGAGCAGTACTTC.

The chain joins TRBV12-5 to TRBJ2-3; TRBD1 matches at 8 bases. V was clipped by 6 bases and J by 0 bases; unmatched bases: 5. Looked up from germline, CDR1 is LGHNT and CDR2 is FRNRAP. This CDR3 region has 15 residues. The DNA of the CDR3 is TGTGCTAGTGGGACCCGGACAGGGAGCACAGATACGCAGTATTTT. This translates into CASGTRTGSTDTQYF.

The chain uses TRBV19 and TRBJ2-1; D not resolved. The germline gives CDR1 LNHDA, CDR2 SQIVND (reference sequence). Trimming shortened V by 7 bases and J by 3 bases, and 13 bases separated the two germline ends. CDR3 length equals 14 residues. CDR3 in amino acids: CASTSGLLYNEQFF. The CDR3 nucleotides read TGTGCCAGTACCTCGGGTCTACTCTACAATGAGCAGTTCTTC.

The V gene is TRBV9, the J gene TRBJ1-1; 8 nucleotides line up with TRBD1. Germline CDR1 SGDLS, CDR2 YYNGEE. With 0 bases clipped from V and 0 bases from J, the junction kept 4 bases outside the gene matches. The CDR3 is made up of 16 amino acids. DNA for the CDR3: TGTGCCAGCAGCGTAGATGCAGGGGGCTTGAACACTGAAGCTTTCTTT. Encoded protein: CASSVDAGGLNTEAFF.

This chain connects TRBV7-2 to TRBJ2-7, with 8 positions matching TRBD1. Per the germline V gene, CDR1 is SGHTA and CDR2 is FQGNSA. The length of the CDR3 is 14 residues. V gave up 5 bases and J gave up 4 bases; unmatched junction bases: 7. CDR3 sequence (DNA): TGTGCCAGCAGCGGACACAGGGGGAGGTACGAGCAGTACTTC. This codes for CASSGHRGRYEQYF. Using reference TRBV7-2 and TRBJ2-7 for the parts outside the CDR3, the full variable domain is GAGVSQSPSNKVTEKGKDVELRCDPISGHTALYWYRQSLGQGLEFLIYFQGNSAPDKSGLPSDRFSAERTGGSVSTLTIQRTQQEDSAVYLCASSGHRGRYEQYFGPGTRLTVT.

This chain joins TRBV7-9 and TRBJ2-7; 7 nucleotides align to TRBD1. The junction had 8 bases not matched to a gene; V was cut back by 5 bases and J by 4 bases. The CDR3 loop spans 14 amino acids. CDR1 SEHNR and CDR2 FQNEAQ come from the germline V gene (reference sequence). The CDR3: CASSVDREFYEQYF. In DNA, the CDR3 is TGTGCCAGCAGCGTCGACAGGGAGTTTTACGAGCAGTACTTC.

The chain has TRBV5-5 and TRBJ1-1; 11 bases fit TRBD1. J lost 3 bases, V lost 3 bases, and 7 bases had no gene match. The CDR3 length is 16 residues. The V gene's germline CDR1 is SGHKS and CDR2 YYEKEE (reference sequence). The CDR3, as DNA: TGTGCCAGCAGCTCGGACAGGGGGCGCTGGGACACTGAAGCTTTCTTT. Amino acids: CASSSDRGRWDTEAFF.

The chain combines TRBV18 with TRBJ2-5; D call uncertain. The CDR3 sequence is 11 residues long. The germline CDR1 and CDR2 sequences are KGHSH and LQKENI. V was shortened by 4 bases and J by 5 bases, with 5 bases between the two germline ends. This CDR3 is CASSLMETQYF. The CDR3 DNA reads TGTGCCAGCTCACTTATGGAGACCCAGTACTTC.

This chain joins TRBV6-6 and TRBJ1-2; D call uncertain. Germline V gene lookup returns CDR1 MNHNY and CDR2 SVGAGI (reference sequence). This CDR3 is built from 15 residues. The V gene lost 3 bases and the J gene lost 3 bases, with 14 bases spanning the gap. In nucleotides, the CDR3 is TGTGCCAGCAGTTATAAAACCCCGGGAGACTATGGCTACACCTTC. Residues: CASSYKTPGDYGYTF.

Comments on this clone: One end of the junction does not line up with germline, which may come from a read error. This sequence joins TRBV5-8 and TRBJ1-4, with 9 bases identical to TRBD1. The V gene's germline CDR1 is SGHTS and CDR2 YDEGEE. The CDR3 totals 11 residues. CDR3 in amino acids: CASRPRTGEIF. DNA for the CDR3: TGTGCCAGCCGCCCCCGGACAGGGGAGATTTTT.